The 2 T cell receptor beta chains listed next were all sequenced from one sample in a study of monozygotic twins with inflammatory bowel disease. From its re-call of the 5' RACE reads, TCRdb lists each CDR3 protein once, without DNA. The table gives about 380,000 distinct CDR3 sequences; the top ten clones make up around 2.6% of it. Source material: blood. These receptors were collected from a human donor with ulcerative colitis or Crohn's disease, or a healthy co-twin of an affected twin (not recorded which).

The chain combines TRBV3-1 with TRBJ2-7. This CDR3 has 13 residues. CDR1 LGHDT and CDR2 YNNKEL come from the germline V gene (reference sequence). This CDR3 reads CASSQRGSYEQYF.

The CDR3 here is CASSKPQDRGLIGTDTQYF. The V gene is TRBV21-1, the J gene TRBJ2-3; TCRdb's D call, TRBD1, is unchecked because there is no DNA. TRBV21-1 is termed a pseudogene. There are 19 residues in the CDR3.